The table lists the clone carrying this TCR beta chain with a few counts. Authors of the study amplified TCR beta CDR3 regions from RNA transcripts. The study used the HTBI primer set for a first-round RT-PCR of the TCR CDR3. TCRdb re-called the multiplex PCR reads through MiXCR, storing one row per CDR3 protein. The top ten clones hold around 7% of a sample with nearly 600,000 distinct CDR3 sequences, 14% of them seen once. With 2 bases removed from V and 5 bases from J, the gap between germline ends came to 10 bases. The CDR3 covers 14 residues. Per the germline V gene, CDR1 is KGHSH and CDR2 is LQKENI. This sample was included in a study of T cells in Graves' hyperthyroidism and ophthalmopathy.

Material for sequencing was blood. The receptor comes from a woman under 30 with Graves' ophthalmopathy. The chain links TRBV18 to TRBJ2-1; possibly TRBD1 for D (6 bases). The CDR3: CASSPEQGNNEQFF. In DNA, the CDR3 is TGTGCCAGCTCACCAGAGCAGGGGAACAATGAGCAGTTCTTC.